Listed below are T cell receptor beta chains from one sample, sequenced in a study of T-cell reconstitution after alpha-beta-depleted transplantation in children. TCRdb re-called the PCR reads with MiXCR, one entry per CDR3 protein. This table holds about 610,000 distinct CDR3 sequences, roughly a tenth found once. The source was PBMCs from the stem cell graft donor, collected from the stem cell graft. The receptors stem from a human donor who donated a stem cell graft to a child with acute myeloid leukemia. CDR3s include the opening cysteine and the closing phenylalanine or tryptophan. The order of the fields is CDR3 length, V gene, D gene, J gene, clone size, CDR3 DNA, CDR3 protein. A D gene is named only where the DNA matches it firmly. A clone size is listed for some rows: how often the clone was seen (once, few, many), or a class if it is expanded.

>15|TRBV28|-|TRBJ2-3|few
TGTGCCAGTCCGAGACCACCCCTTCGCACAGATACGCAGTATTTT
CASPRPPLRTDTQYF
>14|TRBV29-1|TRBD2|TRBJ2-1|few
TGCAGCGACCGGGGAGGGCCGGCCTACAATGAGCAGTTCTTC
CSDRGGPAYNEQFF
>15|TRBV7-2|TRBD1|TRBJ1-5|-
TGTGCCAGCAGCTTAAGGGGGCAAGTCAGTCAGCCCCAGCATTTT
CASSLRGQVSQPQHF
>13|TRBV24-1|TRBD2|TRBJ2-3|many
TGTGCCACCAGTGATCGACTAGCGGATACGCAGTATTTT
CATSDRLADTQYF
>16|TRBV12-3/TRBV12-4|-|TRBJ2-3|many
TGTGCCAGCAGTTTAAGAACACCGCGAGACACAGATACGCAGTATTTT
CASSLRTPRDTDTQYF
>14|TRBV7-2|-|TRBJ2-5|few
TGTGCCAGCAGCCCAAGGACGGTCCGAGAGCCCCAGTACTTC
CASSPRTVREPQYF
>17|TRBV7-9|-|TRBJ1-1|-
TGTGCCAGCAGCAACCGCCCAGACAGTGGAGGTCCTTCTGAAGCTTTCTTT
CASSNRPDSGGPSEAFF
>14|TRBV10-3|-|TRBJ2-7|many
TGTGCCATCAGTGAGCCTCCCGGTCGGTCATGGCAGTACTTC
CAISEPPGRSWQYF
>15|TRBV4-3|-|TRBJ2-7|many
TGCGCCAGCAGCCAAGGGGCATTTGAAGGCTACGAGCAGTACTTC
CASSQGAFEGYEQYF
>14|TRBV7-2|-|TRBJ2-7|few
TGTGCCAGCAGCCGGGGTCCGGACACCTACGAGCAGTACTTC
CASSRGPDTYEQYF
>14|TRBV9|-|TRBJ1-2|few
TGTGCCAGCGGGTCCGGGACCCCGATAAATGGCTACACCTTC
CASGSGTPINGYTF
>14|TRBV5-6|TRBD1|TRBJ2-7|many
TGTGCCAGCAGCTTGGTACAGGGGGCCTACGAGCAGTACTTC
CASSLVQGAYEQYF
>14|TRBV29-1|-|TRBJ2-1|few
TGCAGCGTCCAGACTGATAGCTCCTACAATGAGCAGTTCTTC
CSVQTDSSYNEQFF
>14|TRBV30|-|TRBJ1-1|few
TGTGCCTGGAGTGTTGGGGGGGGTGGCACTGAAGCTTTCTTT
CAWSVGGGGTEAFF
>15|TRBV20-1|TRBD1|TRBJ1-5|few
TGCAGTGCTAGACAGGGGGGAAGGAGCAATCAGCCCCAGCATTTT
CSARQGGRSNQPQHF
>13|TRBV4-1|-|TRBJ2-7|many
TGCGCCAGCAGCCAAGATGTTGGGTACGAGCAGTACTTC
CASSQDVGYEQYF
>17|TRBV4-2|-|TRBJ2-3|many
TGTGCCAGCAGCCAAGTAGGAGGGGGCACCTACACAGATACGCAGTATTTT
CASSQVGGGTYTDTQYF
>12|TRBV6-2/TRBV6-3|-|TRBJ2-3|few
TGTGCCAGCAACCTACCTACAGATACGCAGTATTTT
CASNLPTDTQYF
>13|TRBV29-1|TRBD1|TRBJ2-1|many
TGCAGTTACGCACTCGACAGGGCCGATGAGCAGTTCTTC
CSYALDRADEQFF
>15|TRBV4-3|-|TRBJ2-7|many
TGCGCCAGCAGCCAAGGGTCGGCAGGGACCTACGAGCAGTACTTC
CASSQGSAGTYEQYF
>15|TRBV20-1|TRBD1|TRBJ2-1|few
TGCAGTGCCTTGGGACAGGGGACAGTATACAATGAGCAGTTCTTC
CSALGQGTVYNEQFF
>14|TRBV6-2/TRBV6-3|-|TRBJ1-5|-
TGTGCCAGCACGAGGGAGGGCAGCAATCAGCCCCAGCATTTT
CASTREGSNQPQHF
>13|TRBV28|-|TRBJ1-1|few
TGTGCCAGCAGCTCGGCGCGACGAGGGGAAGCTTTCTTT
CASSSARRGEAFF
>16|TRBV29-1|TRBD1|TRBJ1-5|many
TGCAGCGTTGAAGCAGGGGGCACGATTAGCAATCAGCCCCAGCATTTT
CSVEAGGTISNQPQHF
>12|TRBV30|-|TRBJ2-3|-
TGTGCCTGGAGTGAAGAGGCAGATACGCAGTATTTT
CAWSEEADTQYF
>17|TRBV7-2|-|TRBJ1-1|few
TGTGCCAGCAGCCATAGCTCCTGGACGGAGATGAACACTGAAGCTTTCTTT
CASSHSSWTEMNTEAFF
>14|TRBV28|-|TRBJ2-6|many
TGTGCCAGCAGTGGATACTCTGGGGCCAACGTCCTGACTTTC
CASSGYSGANVLTF
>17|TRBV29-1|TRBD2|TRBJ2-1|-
TGCAGCGTTGAAGTCCCGCCTCTAGCGGGCTTTAACAATGAGCAGTTCTTC
CSVEVPPLAGFNNEQFF
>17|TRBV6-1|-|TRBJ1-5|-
TGTGCCAGCAGTCCCCGATGGGGGGTTTTAAGCAATCAGCCCCAGCATTTT
CASSPRWGVLSNQPQHF
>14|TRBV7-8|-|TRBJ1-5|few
TGTGCCAGCAGCTTGATAGAGAGCAATCAGCCCCAGCATTTT
CASSLIESNQPQHF
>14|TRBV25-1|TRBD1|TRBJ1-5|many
TGTGCCAGCAGTCCACCGGGACAGGGTGGGTACCAGCATTTT
CASSPPGQGGYQHF
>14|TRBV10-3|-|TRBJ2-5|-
TGTGCCATCAGTGAGTCAGGTCAGCAAGAGACCCAGTACTTC
CAISESGQQETQYF
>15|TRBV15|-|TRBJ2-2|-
TGTGCCACCAGCAGAGATCGACTGAACACCGGGGAGCTGTTTTTT
CATSRDRLNTGELFF
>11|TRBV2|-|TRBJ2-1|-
TGTGCCGGCGCGGGGCAAAATGAGCAGTTCTTC
CAGAGQNEQFF
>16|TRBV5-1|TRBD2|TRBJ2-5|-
TGCGCCAGCAGCGTGGGGCTAGCGGGAGGGCCCGAGACCCAGTACTTC
CASSVGLAGGPETQYF
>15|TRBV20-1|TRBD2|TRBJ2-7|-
TGCAGTGCTAGAGCCCCTAGCGGGAGAGGGTACGAGCAGTACTTC
CSARAPSGRGYEQYF
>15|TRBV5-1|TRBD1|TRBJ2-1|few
TGCGCCAGCACCCTTCTGGGACAGGGTAACAATGAGCAGTTCTTC
CASTLLGQGNNEQFF
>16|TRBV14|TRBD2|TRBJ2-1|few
TGTGCCAGCAGCTCACACCATAGCGGGTACTACAATGAGCAGTTCTTC
CASSSHHSGYYNEQFF
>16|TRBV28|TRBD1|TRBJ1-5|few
TGTGCCAGCAGTTTAATAACAGGGGGGATGATGAAGCCCCAGCATTTT
CASSLITGGMMKPQHF
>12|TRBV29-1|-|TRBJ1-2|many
TGCAGCGTTGAATTGCAGGGCTGGGGCTACACCTTC
CSVELQGWGYTF
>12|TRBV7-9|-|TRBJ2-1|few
TGTGCCAGCAGCGTAGCCAATTATGAGCAGTTCTTC
CASSVANYEQFF
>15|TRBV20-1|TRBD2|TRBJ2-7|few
TGCAGTGCCCCGCGGGGGACTAGCGGTGGGAACGAGCAGTACTTC
CSAPRGTSGGNEQYF
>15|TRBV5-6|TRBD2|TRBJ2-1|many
TGTGCCAGCAGTCTGACTAGCGGGTTCTACAATGAGCAGTTCTTC
CASSLTSGFYNEQFF
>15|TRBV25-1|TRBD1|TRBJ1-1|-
TGTGCCAGCAGTGCTCTGGGACAGGGTAAGACTGAAGCTTTCTTT
CASSALGQGKTEAFF